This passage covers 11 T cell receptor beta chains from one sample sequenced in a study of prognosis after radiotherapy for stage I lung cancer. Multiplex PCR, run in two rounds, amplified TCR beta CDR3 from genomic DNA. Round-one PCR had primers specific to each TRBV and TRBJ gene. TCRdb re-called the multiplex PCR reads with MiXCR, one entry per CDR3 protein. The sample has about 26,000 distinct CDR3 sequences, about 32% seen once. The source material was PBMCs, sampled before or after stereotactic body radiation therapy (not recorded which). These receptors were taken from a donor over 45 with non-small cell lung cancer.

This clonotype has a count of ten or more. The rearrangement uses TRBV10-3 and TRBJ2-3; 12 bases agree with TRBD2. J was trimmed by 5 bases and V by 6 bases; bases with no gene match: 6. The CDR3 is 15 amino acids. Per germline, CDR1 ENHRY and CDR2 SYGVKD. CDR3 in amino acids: CAIRASGGALDTQYF. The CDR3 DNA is TGTGCCATCAGGGCTAGCGGGGGGGCCTTAGATACGCAGTATTTT.

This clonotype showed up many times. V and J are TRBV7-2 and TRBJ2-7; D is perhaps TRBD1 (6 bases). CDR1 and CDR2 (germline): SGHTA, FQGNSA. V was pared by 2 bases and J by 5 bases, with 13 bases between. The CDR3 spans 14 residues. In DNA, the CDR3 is TGTGCCAGCAGCTTAAGGCAGGGGCCCGACGAGCAGTACTTC. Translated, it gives CASSLRQGPDEQYF.

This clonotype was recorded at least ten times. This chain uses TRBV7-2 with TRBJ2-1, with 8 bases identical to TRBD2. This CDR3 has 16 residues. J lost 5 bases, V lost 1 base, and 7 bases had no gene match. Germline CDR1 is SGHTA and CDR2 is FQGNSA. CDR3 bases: TGTGCCAGCAGCTTAGGTGGCGGGGGGCGGAACAATGAGCAGTTCTTC. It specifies CASSLGGGGRNNEQFF.

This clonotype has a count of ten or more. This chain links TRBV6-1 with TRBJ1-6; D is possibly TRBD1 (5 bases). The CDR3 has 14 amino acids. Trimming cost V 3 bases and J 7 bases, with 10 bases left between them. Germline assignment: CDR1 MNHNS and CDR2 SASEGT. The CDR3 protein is CASSERTLNSPLHF. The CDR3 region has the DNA TGTGCCAGCAGTGAGCGGACATTGAATTCACCCCTCCACTTT.

CDR3 protein: CASSVLTGFYGNTIYF. CDR3 coding DNA: TGTGCCAGCAGTGTGTTGACAGGATTCTATGGAAACACCATATATTTT. The rearrangement uses TRBV28 and TRBJ1-3, with D possibly TRBD1 on 6 matching bases. Per the germline V gene, CDR1 is MDHEN and CDR2 is SYDVKM. V lost 5 bases and J lost 3, with 17 bases in between. This CDR3 region has 16 residues.

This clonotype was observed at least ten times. CDR3 nucleotides: TGCAGTGCTAGAGGCCCCCTCGGCTTTCTCAATCAGCCCCAGCATTTT. This codes for CSARGPLGFLNQPQHF. J is TRBJ1-5 and V is TRBV20-1; D is unclear. Germline CDR1 and CDR2: DFQATT and SNEGSKA (reference sequence). The CDR3 has 16 residues. Trimming took 1 base from V and 3 from J, leaving 16 bases between them.

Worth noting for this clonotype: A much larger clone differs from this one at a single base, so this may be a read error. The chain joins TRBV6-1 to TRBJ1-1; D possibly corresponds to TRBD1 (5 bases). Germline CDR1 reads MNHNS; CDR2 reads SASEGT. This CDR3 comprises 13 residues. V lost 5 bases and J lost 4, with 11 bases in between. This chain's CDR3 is CASSKRGSTEAFF. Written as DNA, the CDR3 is TGTGCCAGCAGTAAACGGGGGTCCACTGAAGCTTTCTTT.

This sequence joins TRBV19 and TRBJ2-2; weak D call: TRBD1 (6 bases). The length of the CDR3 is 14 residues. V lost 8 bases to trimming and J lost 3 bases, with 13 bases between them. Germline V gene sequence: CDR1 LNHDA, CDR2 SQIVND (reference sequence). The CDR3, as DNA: TGTGCCAGTGGGACAAGGGCTTACACCGGGGAGCTGTTTTTT. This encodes CASGTRAYTGELFF.

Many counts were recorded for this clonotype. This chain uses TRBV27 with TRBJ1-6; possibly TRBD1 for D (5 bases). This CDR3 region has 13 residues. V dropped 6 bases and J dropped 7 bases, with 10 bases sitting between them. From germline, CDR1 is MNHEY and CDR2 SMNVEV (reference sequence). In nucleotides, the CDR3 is TGTGCCAGCAGATGGGGGGACAATTCACCCCTCCACTTT. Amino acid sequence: CASRWGDNSPLHF.

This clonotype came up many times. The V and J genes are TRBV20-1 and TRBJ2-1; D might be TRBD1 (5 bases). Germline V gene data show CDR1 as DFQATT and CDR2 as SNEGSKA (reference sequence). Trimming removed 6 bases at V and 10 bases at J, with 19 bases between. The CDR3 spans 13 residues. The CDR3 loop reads CSAPGQGEVEQFF. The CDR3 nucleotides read TGCAGTGCCCCCGGCCAGGGTGAAGTCGAGCAGTTCTTC.

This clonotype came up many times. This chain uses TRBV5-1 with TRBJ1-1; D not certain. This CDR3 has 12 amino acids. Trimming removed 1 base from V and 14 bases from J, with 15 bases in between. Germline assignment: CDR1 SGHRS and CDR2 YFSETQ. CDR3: CASSLLGGFIFF. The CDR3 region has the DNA TGCGCCAGCAGCTTGCTGGGTGGGTTTATCTTCTTT.